One TCR beta chain is described in this entry. Its antigen is still unknown. Germline values: CDR1 SGHRS, CDR2 YFSETQ. Trimming left V 4 bases short and J 3 bases short, with 7 bases between. The CDR3 runs 12 residues. The protocol was immunoSEQ multiplex PCR, while the TCRdb copy is restricted to in-frame clones and leaves out a portion. This sample has some 100,000 clones, with more than 55% found just once. The sample comes from a study of cytotoxic CD8 clonotypes in ibrutinib-treated CLL. As for the study in general: After a median around 13 months on treatment (6 to 36), response samples were drawn. Notes on the study in general: Few clonotypes were public, and these shrank or held steady under treatment. Baseline-level clonality went beyond age-matched healthy donors and moved in step with circulating CD8+ T-cell counts.

Sequencing used PBMCs, obtained after 24 months of ibrutinib treatment. The TCR was taken from a human donor with chronic lymphocytic leukemia. This sequence joins TRBV5-1 and TRBJ1-1; D gene unclear. DNA of the CDR3: TGCGCCAGCAGCGCAGAATACACTGAAGCTTTCTTT. Encoded protein: CASSAEYTEAFF.